This entry concerns a single T cell receptor beta chain. The data were obtained in a study of blood T cell repertoires in COVID-19. About the study: PBMCs, B-cell-depleted T cells, or T cells provided the cDNA or gDNA that made up the material.

Measured with immunoSEQ multiplex PCR; TCRdb has only the in-frame clones, and not every one. The sample comprises about 100,000 clones, almost 90% of which are singletons, and under 5.5% rests with the top ten. The germline V and J ends were trimmed by 5 bases and 4 bases, with 14 bases remaining between them. The CDR3 runs 14 residues. CDR1 WNHNN and CDR2 SYGVQD come from the germline V gene (reference sequence). The receptor comes from a human donor in a cohort sampled during active COVID-19. The V call is TRBV10-1, the J call TRBJ1-2, with a possible D match to TRBD1 (5 bases). Sequencing was performed on peripheral blood. The DNA of the CDR3 is TGCGCCAGCAGTCCCGGAGACAGCTCCTATGGCTACACCTTC. Translating gives CASSPGDSSYGYTF.